The clone carrying this T cell receptor (beta chain) was observed a few times. These data originate in a study of T-cell reconstitution after alpha-beta-depleted transplantation in children. V was shortened by 4 bases and J by 1 base, with 13 bases between the two germline ends. The CDR3 has 16 residues. Germline CDR1 is MGHRA and CDR2 is YSYEKL. For TCRbeta, the library was prepared with unique molecular identifiers. TCRdb reprocessed the PCR reads with MiXCR, giving one entry per CDR3 protein. The sample comprises around 410,000 distinct CDR3 sequences, roughly a tenth of which are singletons, and nearly 5.5% rests with the top ten.

V is TRBV4-1 and J is TRBJ1-4; D remains ambiguous. This specimen was PBMCs from the stem cell graft donor, taken from the stem cell graft. This receptor was obtained from a human donor who donated a stem cell graft to a child with acute myeloid leukemia. The DNA for the CDR3 is TGCGCCAGCAGCCGGACCATGGGGTTAACTAATGAAAAACTGTTTTTT. As protein: CASSRTMGLTNEKLFF.